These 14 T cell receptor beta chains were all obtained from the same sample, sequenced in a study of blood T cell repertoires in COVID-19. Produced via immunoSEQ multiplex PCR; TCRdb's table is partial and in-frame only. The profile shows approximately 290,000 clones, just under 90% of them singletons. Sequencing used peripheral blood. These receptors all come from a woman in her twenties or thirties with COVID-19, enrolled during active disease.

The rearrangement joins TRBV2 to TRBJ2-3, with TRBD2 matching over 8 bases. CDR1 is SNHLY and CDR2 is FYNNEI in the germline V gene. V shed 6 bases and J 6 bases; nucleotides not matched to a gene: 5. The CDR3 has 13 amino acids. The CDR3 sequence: CASSSQREDTQYF. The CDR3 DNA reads TGTGCCAGCAGCTCCCAGCGGGAGGATACGCAGTATTTT.

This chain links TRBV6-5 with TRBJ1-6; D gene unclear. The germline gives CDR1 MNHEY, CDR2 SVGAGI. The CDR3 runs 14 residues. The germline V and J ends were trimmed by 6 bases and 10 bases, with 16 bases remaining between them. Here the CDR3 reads CASRGRLSISPLHF. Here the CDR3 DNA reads TGTGCCAGCAGGGGCAGGCTCTCGATATCACCCCTCCACTTT.

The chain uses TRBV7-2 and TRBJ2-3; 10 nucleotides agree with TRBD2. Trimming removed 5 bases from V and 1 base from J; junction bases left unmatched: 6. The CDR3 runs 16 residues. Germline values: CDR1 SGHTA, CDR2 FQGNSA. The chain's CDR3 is CASSPELAGGTDTQYF. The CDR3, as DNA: TGTGCCAGCAGCCCAGAGCTAGCGGGGGGCACAGATACGCAGTATTTT.

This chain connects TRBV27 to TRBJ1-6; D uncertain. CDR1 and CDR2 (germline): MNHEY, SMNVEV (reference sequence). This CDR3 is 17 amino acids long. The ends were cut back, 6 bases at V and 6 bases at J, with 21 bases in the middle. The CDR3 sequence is CASSPEVWAAGNSPLHF. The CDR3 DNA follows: TGTGCCAGCAGCCCCGAGGTTTGGGCGGCGGGTAATTCACCCCTCCACTTT.

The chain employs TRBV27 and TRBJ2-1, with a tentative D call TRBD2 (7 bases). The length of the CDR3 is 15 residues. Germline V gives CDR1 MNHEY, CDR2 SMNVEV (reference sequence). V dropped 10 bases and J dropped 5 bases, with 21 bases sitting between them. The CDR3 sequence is CATTPGGHRNNEQFF. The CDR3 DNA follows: TGTGCCACTACCCCCGGGGGGCACCGTAACAATGAGCAGTTCTTC.

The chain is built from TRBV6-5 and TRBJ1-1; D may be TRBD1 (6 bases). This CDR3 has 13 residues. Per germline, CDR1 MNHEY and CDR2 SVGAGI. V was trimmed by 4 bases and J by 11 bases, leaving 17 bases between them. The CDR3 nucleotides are TGTGCCAGCAGTTCCCTGGGGGCCCCGGCGGCTTTCTTT. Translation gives CASSSLGAPAAFF.

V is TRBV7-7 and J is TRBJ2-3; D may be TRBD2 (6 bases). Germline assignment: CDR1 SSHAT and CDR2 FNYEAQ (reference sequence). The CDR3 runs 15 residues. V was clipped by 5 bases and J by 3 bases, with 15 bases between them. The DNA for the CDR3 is TGTGCCAGCAGCCCCCTGGCCGGGGGTACAGATACGCAGTATTTT. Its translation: CASSPLAGGTDTQYF.

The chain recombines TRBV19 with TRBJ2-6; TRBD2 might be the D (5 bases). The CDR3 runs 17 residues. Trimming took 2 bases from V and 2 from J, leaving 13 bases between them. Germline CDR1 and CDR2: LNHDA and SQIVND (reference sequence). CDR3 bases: TGTGCCAGTAGTATATGGCATCGGGAAACTGGGGCCAACGTCCTGACTTTC. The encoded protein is CASSIWHRETGANVLTF.

In DNA, the CDR3 is TGTGCCAGCAGCCAACAAGAACTCCCCTCCGGGGAGCTGTTTTTT. It specifies CASSQQELPSGELFF. The chain uses TRBV14 and TRBJ2-2; no clear D. Trimming removed 2 bases from V and 6 bases from J, with 13 bases in between. Germline CDR1 SGHDN, CDR2 FVKESK. CDR3 size: 15 residues.

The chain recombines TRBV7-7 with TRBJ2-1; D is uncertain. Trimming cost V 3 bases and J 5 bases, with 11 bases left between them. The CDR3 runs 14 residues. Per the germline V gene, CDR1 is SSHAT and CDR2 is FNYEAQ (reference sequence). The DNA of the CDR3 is TGTGCCAGCAGCTTGAGTTTGGTGAACAATGAGCAGTTCTTC. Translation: CASSLSLVNNEQFF.

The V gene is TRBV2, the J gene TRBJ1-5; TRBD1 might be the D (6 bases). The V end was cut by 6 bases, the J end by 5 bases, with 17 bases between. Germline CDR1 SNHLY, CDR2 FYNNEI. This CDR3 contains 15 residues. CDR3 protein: CASRLSQGGDQPQHF. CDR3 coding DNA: TGTGCCAGCAGACTGTCACAGGGAGGGGATCAGCCCCAGCATTTT. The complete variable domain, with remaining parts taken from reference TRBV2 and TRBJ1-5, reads EPEVTQTPSHQVTQMGQEVILRCVPISNHLYFYWYRQILGQKVEFLVSFYNNEISEKSEIFDDQFSVERPDGSNFTLKIRSTKLEDSAMYFCASRLSQGGDQPQHFGDGTRLSIL.

The DNA for the CDR3 is TGTGCCAGCAGCTTATCTATCTGGGGCACAAACACAGATACGCAGTATTTT. As protein: CASSLSIWGTNTDTQYF. This chain joins TRBV7-9 and TRBJ2-3; a possible D gene is TRBD1 (5 bases). CDR1 is SEHNR and CDR2 is FQNEAQ in the germline V gene (reference sequence). Trimming shortened V by 2 bases and J by 2 bases, and 17 bases separated the two germline ends. The CDR3 is 17 residues long. Based on the CDR3 plus reference TRBV7-9 and TRBJ2-3, the full variable domain is DTGVSQNPRHKITKRGQNVTFRCDPISEHNRLYWYRQTLGQGPEFLTYFQNEAQLEKSRLLSDRFSAERPKGSFSTLEIQRTEQGDSAMYLCASSLSIWGTNTDTQYFGPGTRLTVL.

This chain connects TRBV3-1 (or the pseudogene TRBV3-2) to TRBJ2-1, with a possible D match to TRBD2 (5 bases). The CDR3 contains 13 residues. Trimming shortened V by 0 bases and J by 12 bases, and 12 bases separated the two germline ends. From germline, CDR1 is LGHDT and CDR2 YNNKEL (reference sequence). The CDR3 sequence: CASSQEGPRGQFF. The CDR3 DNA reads TGTGCCAGCAGCCAAGAAGGGCCCCGGGGGCAGTTCTTC.

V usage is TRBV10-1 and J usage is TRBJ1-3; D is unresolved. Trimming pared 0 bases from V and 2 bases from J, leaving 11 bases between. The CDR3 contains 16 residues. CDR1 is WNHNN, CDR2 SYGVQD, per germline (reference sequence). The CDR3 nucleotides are TGCGCCAGCAGTGAGTCGGTTGAGTCGGCTGGAAACACCATATATTTT. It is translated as CASSESVESAGNTIYF.